A selection of T cell receptor beta chains follows, all from one sample in a study of response to subunit inactivated influenza vaccine. TCRdb recomputed calls from the RT-PCR reads with MiXCR, one row per CDR3 protein. The profile shows roughly 650,000 distinct CDR3 sequences, around 13% of them singletons. The input for sequencing was PBMCs from blood, taken around two weeks before vaccination. Source of these receptors: a man between 45 and 60 years old who received an inactivated influenza vaccine. Each CDR3 is given with its conserved first and last residue. D genes are given only for firm matches. Where a row states a size, it is once, few, many or the class of an expanded clone; other rows omit it.

d_gene: TRBD1; abundance: -; len: 18; j_gene: TRBJ2-2; v_gene: TRBV5-1; CDR3nt: TGCGCCAGCAGCTTGGGAACAGGGGGCGCCCGGGGCACCGGGGAGCTGTTTTTT; CDR3aa: CASSLGTGGARGTGELFF
d_gene: TRBD2; abundance: -; len: 17; j_gene: TRBJ2-3; v_gene: TRBV14; CDR3nt: TGTGCCAGCAGCCAACTAATAGCGGGTACGGGCACAGATACGCAGTATTTT; CDR3aa: CASSQLIAGTGTDTQYF
d_gene: -; abundance: many; len: 14; j_gene: TRBJ2-7; v_gene: TRBV7-2; CDR3nt: TGTGCCAGCAGCTTAGCATCGGGGTCGAGCGAGCAGTACTTC; CDR3aa: CASSLASGSSEQYF
d_gene: -; abundance: few; len: 15; j_gene: TRBJ2-1; v_gene: TRBV4-3; CDR3nt: TGCGCCAGCGCCTGGGGGGTTTCGCCCTACAATGAGCAGTTCTTC; CDR3aa: CASAWGVSPYNEQFF
d_gene: TRBD1; abundance: -; len: 15; j_gene: TRBJ2-2; v_gene: TRBV12-3/TRBV12-4; CDR3nt: TGTGCCAGCAGTGCACACAGGGGTTTCACCGGGGAGCTGTTTTTT; CDR3aa: CASSAHRGFTGELFF
d_gene: -; abundance: -; len: 13; j_gene: TRBJ2-7; v_gene: TRBV4-1; CDR3nt: TGCGCCAGCAGCCATACTTACAGGGACGAGCAGGACTTC; CDR3aa: CASSHTYRDEQDF
d_gene: TRBD2; abundance: -; len: 13; j_gene: TRBJ2-5; v_gene: TRBV4-3; CDR3nt: TGCGCCAGCAGCCAAGGCGGGAGTGAGACCCAGTACTTC; CDR3aa: CASSQGGSETQYF
d_gene: TRBD2; abundance: many; len: 16; j_gene: TRBJ2-5; v_gene: TRBV7-2; CDR3nt: TGTGCCAGCAGCTACCGACCGGGGGGGCCGGGGGAGACCCAGTACTTC; CDR3aa: CASSYRPGGPGETQYF
d_gene: -; abundance: -; len: 14; j_gene: TRBJ2-1; v_gene: TRBV5-1; CDR3nt: TGCGCCAGCAGCTCGACACTTTATCACAATGAGCAGTTCTTC; CDR3aa: CASSSTLYHNEQFF
d_gene: TRBD2; abundance: once; len: 14; j_gene: TRBJ2-5; v_gene: TRBV7-6; CDR3nt: TGTGCCAGCAGCTTAGGTAGCGGGGGGACGACCCAGTACTTC; CDR3aa: CASSLGSGGTTQYF
d_gene: TRBD2; abundance: -; len: 16; j_gene: TRBJ2-3; v_gene: TRBV5-1; CDR3nt: TGCGCCAGCAGCAAGGGACTAGTCGGGGGCTCAGATACGCAGTATTTT; CDR3aa: CASSKGLVGGSDTQYF
d_gene: -; abundance: many; len: 13; j_gene: TRBJ1-1; v_gene: TRBV3-1; CDR3nt: TGTGCCAGCTCCTCCGGGAAGAACACTGAAGCTTTCTTT; CDR3aa: CASSSGKNTEAFF
d_gene: -; abundance: -; len: 14; j_gene: TRBJ2-1; v_gene: TRBV5-1; CDR3nt: TGCGCCAGCAGCCCCGCGTTCGTTAACAATGAGCAGTTCTTC; CDR3aa: CASSPAFVNNEQFF
d_gene: -; abundance: -; len: 15; j_gene: TRBJ2-5; v_gene: TRBV5-1; CDR3nt: TGCGCCAGCAGCCACGGATCCCAGGGGCGAGAGACCCAGTACTTC; CDR3aa: CASSHGSQGRETQYF
d_gene: -; abundance: -; len: 15; j_gene: TRBJ2-6; v_gene: TRBV2; CDR3nt: TGTGCCAGCAGTGCGAGGAACTCTGGGGCCAACGTCCTGACTTTC; CDR3aa: CASSARNSGANVLTF
d_gene: -; abundance: many; len: 11; j_gene: TRBJ2-3; v_gene: TRBV3-1; CDR3nt: TGTGCCAGCAGCCAAGGACCAAAGGGGTATTTT; CDR3aa: CASSQGPKGYF
d_gene: TRBD1; abundance: -; len: 18; j_gene: TRBJ1-5; v_gene: TRBV6-2/TRBV6-3; CDR3nt: TGTGCCAGCAGTTACTCGAGACTTAGGACAGGGCTTTGGCAGCCCCAGCATTTT; CDR3aa: CASSYSRLRTGLWQPQHF
d_gene: TRBD1; abundance: -; len: 16; j_gene: TRBJ1-5; v_gene: TRBV7-8; CDR3nt: TGTGCCAGCAGTACTAACAGGGGATATAGCAATCAGCCCCAGCATTTT; CDR3aa: CASSTNRGYSNQPQHF
d_gene: TRBD2; abundance: few; len: 16; j_gene: TRBJ2-3; v_gene: TRBV5-1; CDR3nt: TGCGCCAGCAGCGCCGGGACTAGCGGGAGGTTGGATACGCAGTATTTT; CDR3aa: CASSAGTSGRLDTQYF
d_gene: -; abundance: -; len: 17; j_gene: TRBJ2-4; v_gene: TRBV4-3; CDR3nt: TGCGCCAGCAGCCAAGGGAGAGAAGGGCTAGCCAAAAACATTCAGTACTTC; CDR3aa: CASSQGREGLAKNIQYF
d_gene: TRBD1; abundance: few; len: 16; j_gene: TRBJ2-5; v_gene: TRBV6-5; CDR3nt: TGTGCCAGCAGTTACTATGAACAGGGGGCGGGGGAGACCCAGTACTTC; CDR3aa: CASSYYEQGAGETQYF
d_gene: -; abundance: few; len: 11; j_gene: TRBJ1-1; v_gene: TRBV5-1; CDR3nt: TGCGCCAGTCGGGACGACACTGAAGCTTTCTTT; CDR3aa: CASRDDTEAFF
d_gene: TRBD1; abundance: many; len: 15; j_gene: TRBJ1-5; v_gene: TRBV6-1; CDR3nt: TGTGCCAGCAGTGGAGGGACAGGGGATAATCAGCCCCAGCATTTT; CDR3aa: CASSGGTGDNQPQHF
d_gene: TRBD1; abundance: few; len: 16; j_gene: TRBJ1-6; v_gene: TRBV27; CDR3nt: TGTGCCAGCAGTTTATTCCCTACAGGGGGAAATTCACCCCTCCACTTT; CDR3aa: CASSLFPTGGNSPLHF
d_gene: -; abundance: few; len: 14; j_gene: TRBJ2-5; v_gene: TRBV20-1; CDR3nt: TGCAGTGCTACCGTACAAGGGGCCAAAGAGACCCAGTACTTC; CDR3aa: CSATVQGAKETQYF
d_gene: -; abundance: -; len: 11; j_gene: TRBJ1-4; v_gene: TRBV20-1; CDR3nt: TGCAGTGCTAGAGTCTATGAAAAACTGTTTTTT; CDR3aa: CSARVYEKLFF
d_gene: -; abundance: -; len: 14; j_gene: TRBJ2-7; v_gene: TRBV10-3; CDR3nt: TGTGCCATCAGTGAGTCGTCTAGCATCCACGAGCAGTACTTC; CDR3aa: CAISESSSIHEQYF
d_gene: TRBD2; abundance: -; len: 17; j_gene: TRBJ2-3; v_gene: TRBV28; CDR3nt: TGTGCCAGCAGTGCCGGACTAGCGGGGGGGATCACAGATACGCAGTATTTT; CDR3aa: CASSAGLAGGITDTQYF
d_gene: -; abundance: -; len: 15; j_gene: TRBJ2-1; v_gene: TRBV4-3; CDR3nt: TGCGCCAGCAGCCAAGCGGTCCTCGACTTGGATGAGCAGTTCTTC; CDR3aa: CASSQAVLDLDEQFF
d_gene: -; abundance: few; len: 14; j_gene: TRBJ2-7; v_gene: TRBV2; CDR3nt: TGTGCCAGCAGGGGGGACGGAAGCTCCTACGAGCAGTACTTC; CDR3aa: CASRGDGSSYEQYF
d_gene: -; abundance: -; len: 16; j_gene: TRBJ2-7; v_gene: TRBV4-2; CDR3nt: TGTGCCAGCAGCCGAGAAGGGACTCGCGGTTACTACGAGCAGTACTTC; CDR3aa: CASSREGTRGYYEQYF
d_gene: -; abundance: many; len: 15; j_gene: TRBJ2-2; v_gene: TRBV5-1; CDR3nt: TGCGCCAGCAGCTTACAGGGTTCGGCCACCGGGGAGCTGTTTTTT; CDR3aa: CASSLQGSATGELFF
d_gene: TRBD2; abundance: -; len: 16; j_gene: TRBJ2-7; v_gene: TRBV4-2; CDR3nt: TGTGCCAGCAGCCAAGAGCTAGCGGGACGATTCTACGAGCAGTACTTC; CDR3aa: CASSQELAGRFYEQYF
d_gene: -; abundance: many; len: 15; j_gene: TRBJ1-5; v_gene: TRBV6-5; CDR3nt: TGTGCCAGCAGTTACGACGGCTCGGGAAATCAGCCCCAGCATTTT; CDR3aa: CASSYDGSGNQPQHF
d_gene: -; abundance: few; len: 19; j_gene: TRBJ2-7; v_gene: TRBV20-1; CDR3nt: TGCAGTGCTAGACCCCTCAGGGGGGTGTCTTTGGGGGGACCAAACGAGCAGTACTTC; CDR3aa: CSARPLRGVSLGGPNEQYF
d_gene: -; abundance: -; len: 13; j_gene: TRBJ2-7; v_gene: TRBV6-1; CDR3nt: TGTGCCAGCATGCAGGGAATAAGGAGGGAGCAGTACTTC; CDR3aa: CASMQGIRREQYF
d_gene: -; abundance: few; len: 15; j_gene: TRBJ2-7; v_gene: TRBV6-2/TRBV6-3; CDR3nt: TGTGCCAGCAGCTTCAGCGGGTCCCGTGGCTACGAGCAGTACTTC; CDR3aa: CASSFSGSRGYEQYF
d_gene: TRBD2; abundance: -; len: 16; j_gene: TRBJ2-7; v_gene: TRBV7-6; CDR3nt: TGTGCCAGCAGCCACCTAACTAGCGGGAGCGACTACGAGCAGTACTTC; CDR3aa: CASSHLTSGSDYEQYF
d_gene: -; abundance: -; len: 15; j_gene: TRBJ1-6; v_gene: TRBV6-5; CDR3nt: TGTGCCAGCAGTTACAACACCCAGGGTAATTCACCCCTCCACTTT; CDR3aa: CASSYNTQGNSPLHF
d_gene: -; abundance: -; len: 14; j_gene: TRBJ2-1; v_gene: TRBV4-3; CDR3nt: TGCGCCAGCAGCCTCGAATCGGAGGCTTATGAGCAGTTCTTC; CDR3aa: CASSLESEAYEQFF
d_gene: -; abundance: -; len: 13; j_gene: TRBJ2-5; v_gene: TRBV2; CDR3nt: TGTGCCAGCAGACAGGAGGTCCAAGAGACCCAGTACTTC; CDR3aa: CASRQEVQETQYF
d_gene: TRBD1; abundance: few; len: 15; j_gene: TRBJ2-2; v_gene: TRBV10-3; CDR3nt: TGTGCCATCAGCCCCACAGGGGCGAGGACCGGGGAGCTGTTTTTT; CDR3aa: CAISPTGARTGELFF
d_gene: -; abundance: few; len: 14; j_gene: TRBJ2-1; v_gene: TRBV18; CDR3nt: TGTGCCAGCTCACCATATCCGGGGTACAATGAGCAGTTCTTC; CDR3aa: CASSPYPGYNEQFF
d_gene: TRBD2; abundance: few; len: 14; j_gene: TRBJ2-1; v_gene: TRBV7-9; CDR3nt: TGTGCCAGCAGCTTGCCCGTTCGGGGGGATGAGCAGTTCTTC; CDR3aa: CASSLPVRGDEQFF
d_gene: -; abundance: -; len: 15; j_gene: TRBJ1-3; v_gene: TRBV5-5; CDR3nt: TGTGCCAGCAGCTTGGCCGTCGGGTACGGAAACACCATATATTTT; CDR3aa: CASSLAVGYGNTIYF